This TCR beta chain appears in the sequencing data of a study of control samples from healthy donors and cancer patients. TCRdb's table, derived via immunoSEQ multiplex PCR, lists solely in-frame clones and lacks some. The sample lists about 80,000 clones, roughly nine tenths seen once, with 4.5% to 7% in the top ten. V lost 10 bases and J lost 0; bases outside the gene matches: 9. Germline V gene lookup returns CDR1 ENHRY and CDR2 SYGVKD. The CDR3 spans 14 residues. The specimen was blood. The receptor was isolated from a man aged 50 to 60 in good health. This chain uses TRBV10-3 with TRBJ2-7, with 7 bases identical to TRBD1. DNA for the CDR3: TGTGCCACAGGACAGACAGGGAGCTCCTACGAGCAGTACTTC. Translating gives CATGQTGSSYEQYF.